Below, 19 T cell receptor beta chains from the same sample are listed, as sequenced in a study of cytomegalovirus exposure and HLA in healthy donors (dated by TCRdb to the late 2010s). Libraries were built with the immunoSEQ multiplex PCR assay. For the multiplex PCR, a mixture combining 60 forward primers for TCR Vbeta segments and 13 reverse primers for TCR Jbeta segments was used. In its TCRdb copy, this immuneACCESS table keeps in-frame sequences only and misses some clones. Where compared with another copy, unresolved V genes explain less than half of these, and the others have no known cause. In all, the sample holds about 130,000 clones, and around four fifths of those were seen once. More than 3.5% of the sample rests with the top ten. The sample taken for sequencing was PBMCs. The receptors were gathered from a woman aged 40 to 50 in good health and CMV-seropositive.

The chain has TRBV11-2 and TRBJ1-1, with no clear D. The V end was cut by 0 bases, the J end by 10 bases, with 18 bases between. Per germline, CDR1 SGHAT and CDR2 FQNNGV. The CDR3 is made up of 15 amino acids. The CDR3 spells CASSLDLYSPLGAFF. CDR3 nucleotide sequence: TGTGCCAGCAGCTTAGATCTGTACAGCCCTTTGGGAGCTTTCTTT.

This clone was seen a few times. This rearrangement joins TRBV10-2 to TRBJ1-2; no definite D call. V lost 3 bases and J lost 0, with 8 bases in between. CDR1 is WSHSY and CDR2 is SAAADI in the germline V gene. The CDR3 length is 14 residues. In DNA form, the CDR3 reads TGCGCCAGCAGTGACGGCAGCGCTAACTATGGCTACACCTTC. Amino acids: CASSDGSANYGYTF.

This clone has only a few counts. The CDR3 DNA reads TGTGCCAGCAGCCCCGACCGGGAGGAGATGAACACTGAAGCTTTCTTT. Translated: CASSPDREEMNTEAFF. This chain joins TRBV4-2 and TRBJ1-1; D gene ambiguous. The CDR3 consists of 16 residues. Trimming pared 4 bases from V and 0 bases from J, leaving 15 bases between. Germline V gene sequence: CDR1 LGHNA, CDR2 YNFKEQ.

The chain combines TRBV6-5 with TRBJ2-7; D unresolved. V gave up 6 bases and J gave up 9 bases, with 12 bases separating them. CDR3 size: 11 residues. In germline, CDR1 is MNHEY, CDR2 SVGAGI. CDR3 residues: CASSYLSRQYF. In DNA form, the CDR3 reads TGTGCCAGCAGCTACCTTTCTAGGCAGTACTTC.

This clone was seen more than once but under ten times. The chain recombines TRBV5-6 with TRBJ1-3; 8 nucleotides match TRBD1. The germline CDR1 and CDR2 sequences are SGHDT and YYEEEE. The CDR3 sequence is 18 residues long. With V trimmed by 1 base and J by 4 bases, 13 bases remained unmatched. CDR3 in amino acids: CASSLLGQASRFGNTIYF. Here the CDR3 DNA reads TGTGCCAGCAGCTTGTTGGGACAGGCCTCCCGGTTCGGAAACACCATATATTTT.

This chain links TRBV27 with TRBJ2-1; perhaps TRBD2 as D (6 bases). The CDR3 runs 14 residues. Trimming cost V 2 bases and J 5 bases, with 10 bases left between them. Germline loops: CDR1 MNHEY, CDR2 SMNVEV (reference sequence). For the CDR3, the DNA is TGTGCCAGCAGTTTAATGACTAGAAACAATGAGCAGTTCTTC. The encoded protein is CASSLMTRNNEQFF.

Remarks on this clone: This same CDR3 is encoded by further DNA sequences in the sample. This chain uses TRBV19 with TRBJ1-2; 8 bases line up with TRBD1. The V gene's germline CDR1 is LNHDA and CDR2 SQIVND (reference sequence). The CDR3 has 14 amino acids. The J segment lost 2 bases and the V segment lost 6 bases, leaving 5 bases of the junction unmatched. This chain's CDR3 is CASSPGTGNYGYTF. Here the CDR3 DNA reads TGTGCCAGTAGCCCCGGGACAGGCAACTATGGCTACACCTTC. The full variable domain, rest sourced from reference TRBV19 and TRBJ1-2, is DGGITQSPKYLFRKEGQNVTLSCEQNLNHDAMYWYRQDPGQGLRLIYYSQIVNDFQKGDIAEGYSVSREKKESFPLTVTSAQKNPTAFYLCASSPGTGNYGYTFGSGTRLTVV.

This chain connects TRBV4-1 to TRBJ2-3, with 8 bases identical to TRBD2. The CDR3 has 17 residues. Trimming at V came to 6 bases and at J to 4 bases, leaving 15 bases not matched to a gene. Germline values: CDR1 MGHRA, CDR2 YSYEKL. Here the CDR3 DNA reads TGCGCCAGCAGACCTAAAGGGGCGGGAGGTCTCCCAGATACGCAGTATTTT. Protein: CASRPKGAGGLPDTQYF.

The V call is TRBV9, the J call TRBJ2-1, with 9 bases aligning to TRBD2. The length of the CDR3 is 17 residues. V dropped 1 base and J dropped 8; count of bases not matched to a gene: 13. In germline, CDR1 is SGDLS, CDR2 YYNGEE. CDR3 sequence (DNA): TGTGCCAGCAGCGTAAGCGCTAGCGGGGCGGTCGGCGATGAGCAGTTCTTC. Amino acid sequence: CASSVSASGAVGDEQFF.

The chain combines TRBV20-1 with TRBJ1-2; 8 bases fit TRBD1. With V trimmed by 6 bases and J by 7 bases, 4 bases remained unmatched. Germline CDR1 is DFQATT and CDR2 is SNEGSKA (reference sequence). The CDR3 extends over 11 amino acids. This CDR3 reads CSAYRGTGYTF. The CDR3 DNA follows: TGCAGTGCATACAGGGGGACTGGCTACACCTTC.

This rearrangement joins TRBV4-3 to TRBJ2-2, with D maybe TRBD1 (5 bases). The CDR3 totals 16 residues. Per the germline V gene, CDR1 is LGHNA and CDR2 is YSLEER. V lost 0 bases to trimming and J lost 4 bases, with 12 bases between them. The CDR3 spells CASSQEQGYGTGELFF. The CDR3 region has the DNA TGCGCCAGCAGCCAAGAGCAGGGATATGGCACCGGGGAGCTGTTTTTT.

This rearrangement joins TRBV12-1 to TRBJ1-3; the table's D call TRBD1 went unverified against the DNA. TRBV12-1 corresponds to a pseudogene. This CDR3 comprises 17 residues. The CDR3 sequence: CASSPQGGQSTGNTIYF. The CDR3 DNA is TGTGCCAGCAGCCCCCAGGGGGGACAGAGCACTGGAAACACCATATATTTT.

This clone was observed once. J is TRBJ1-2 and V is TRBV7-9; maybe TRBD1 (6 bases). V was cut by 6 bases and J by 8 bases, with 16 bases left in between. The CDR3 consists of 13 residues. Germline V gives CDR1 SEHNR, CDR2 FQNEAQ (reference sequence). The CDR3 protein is CASSQTAGDGYTF. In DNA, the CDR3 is TGTGCCAGCAGTCAAACGGCAGGGGACGGCTACACCTTC.

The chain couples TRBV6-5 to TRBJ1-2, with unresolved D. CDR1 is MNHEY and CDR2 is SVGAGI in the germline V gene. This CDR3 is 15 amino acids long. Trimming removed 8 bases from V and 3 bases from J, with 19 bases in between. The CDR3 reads CASGPPREGYYGYTF. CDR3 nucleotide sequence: TGTGCCAGCGGACCTCCTAGGGAGGGTTACTATGGCTACACCTTC.

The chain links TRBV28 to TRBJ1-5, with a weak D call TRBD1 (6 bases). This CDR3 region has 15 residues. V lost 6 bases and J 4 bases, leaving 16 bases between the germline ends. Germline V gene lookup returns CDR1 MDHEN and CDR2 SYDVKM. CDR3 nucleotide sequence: TGTGCCAGCAGCAATAGGGGGGAGGGTAATCAGCCCCAGCATTTT. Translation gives CASSNRGEGNQPQHF.

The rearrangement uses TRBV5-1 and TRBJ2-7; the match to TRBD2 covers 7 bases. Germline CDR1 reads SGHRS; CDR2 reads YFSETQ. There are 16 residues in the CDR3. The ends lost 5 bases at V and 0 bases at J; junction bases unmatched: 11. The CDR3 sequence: CASRLNLAASSYEQYF. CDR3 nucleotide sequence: TGCGCCAGCAGGCTAAACCTAGCGGCCAGCTCCTACGAGCAGTACTTC.

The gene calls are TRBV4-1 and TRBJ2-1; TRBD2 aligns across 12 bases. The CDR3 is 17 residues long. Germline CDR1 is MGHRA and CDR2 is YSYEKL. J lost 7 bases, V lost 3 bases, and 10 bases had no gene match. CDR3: CASSHLAGGPVANEQFF. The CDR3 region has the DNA TGCGCCAGCAGCCATCTAGCGGGAGGGCCAGTGGCAAATGAGCAGTTCTTC.

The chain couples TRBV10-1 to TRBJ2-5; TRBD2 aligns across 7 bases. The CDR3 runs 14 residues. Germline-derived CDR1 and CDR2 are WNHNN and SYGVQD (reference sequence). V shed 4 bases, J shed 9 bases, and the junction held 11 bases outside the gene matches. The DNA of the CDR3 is TGCGCCAGCAGTGCCAACCGGGGGGACGAGGCCCAGTACTTC. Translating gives CASSANRGDEAQYF.

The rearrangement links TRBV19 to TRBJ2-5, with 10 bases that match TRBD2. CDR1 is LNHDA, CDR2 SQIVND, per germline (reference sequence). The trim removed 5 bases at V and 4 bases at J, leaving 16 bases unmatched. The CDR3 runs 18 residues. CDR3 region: CASSPQVPSGRRGETQYF. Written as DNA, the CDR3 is TGTGCCAGTAGTCCCCAGGTGCCTAGCGGGAGAAGAGGAGAGACCCAGTACTTC.